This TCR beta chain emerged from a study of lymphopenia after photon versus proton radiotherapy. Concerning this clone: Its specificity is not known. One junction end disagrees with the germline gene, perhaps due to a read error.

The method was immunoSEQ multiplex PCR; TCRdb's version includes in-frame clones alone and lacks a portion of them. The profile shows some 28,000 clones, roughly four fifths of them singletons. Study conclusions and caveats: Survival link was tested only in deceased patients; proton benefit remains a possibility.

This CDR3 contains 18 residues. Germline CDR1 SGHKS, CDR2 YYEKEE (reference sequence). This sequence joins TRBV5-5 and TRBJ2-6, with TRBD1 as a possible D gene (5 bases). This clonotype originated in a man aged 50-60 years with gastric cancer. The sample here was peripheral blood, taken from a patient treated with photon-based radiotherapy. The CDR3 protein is CASSQTTGAGLGANVLTF. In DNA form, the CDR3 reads TGCGCCAGCAGCCAGACGACTGGGGCCGGGTTAGGGGCCAACGTCCTGACTTTC.